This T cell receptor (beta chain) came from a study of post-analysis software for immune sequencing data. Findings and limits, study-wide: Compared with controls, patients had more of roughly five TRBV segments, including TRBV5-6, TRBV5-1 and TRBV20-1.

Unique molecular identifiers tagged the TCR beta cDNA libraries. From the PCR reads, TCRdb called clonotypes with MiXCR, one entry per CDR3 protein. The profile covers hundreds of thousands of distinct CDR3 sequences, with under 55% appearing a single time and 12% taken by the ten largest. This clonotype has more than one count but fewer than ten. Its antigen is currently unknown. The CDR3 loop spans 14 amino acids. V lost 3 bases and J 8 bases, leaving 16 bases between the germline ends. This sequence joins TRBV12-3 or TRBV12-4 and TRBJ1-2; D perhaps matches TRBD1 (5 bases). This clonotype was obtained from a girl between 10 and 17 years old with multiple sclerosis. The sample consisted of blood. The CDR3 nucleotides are TGTGCCAGCAGTTTGACAGCCCTGCCATGGGGCTACACCTTC. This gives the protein CASSLTALPWGYTF.